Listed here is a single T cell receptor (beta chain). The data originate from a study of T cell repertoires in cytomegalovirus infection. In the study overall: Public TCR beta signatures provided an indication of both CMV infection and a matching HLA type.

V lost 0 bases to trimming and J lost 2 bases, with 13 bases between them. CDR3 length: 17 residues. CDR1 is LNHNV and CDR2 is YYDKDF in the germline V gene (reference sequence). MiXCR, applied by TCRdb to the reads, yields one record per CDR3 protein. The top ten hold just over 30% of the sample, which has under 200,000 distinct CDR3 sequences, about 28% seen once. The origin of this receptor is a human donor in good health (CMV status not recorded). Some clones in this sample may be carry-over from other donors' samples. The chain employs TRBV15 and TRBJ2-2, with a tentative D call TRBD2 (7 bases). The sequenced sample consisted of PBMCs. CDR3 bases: TGTGCCACCAGCAGAGATCTGGCGGGGGCAAACACCGGGGAGCTGTTTTTT. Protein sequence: CATSRDLAGANTGELFF. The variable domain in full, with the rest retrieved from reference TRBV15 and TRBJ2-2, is DAMVIQNPRYQVTQFGKPVTLSCSQTLNHNVMYWYQQKSSQAPKLLFHYYDKDFNNEADTPDNFQSRRPNTSFCFLDIRSPGLGDTAMYLCATSRDLAGANTGELFFGEGSRLTVL.